This TCR beta chain was found in a study of T cell responses to AZD1222 COVID-19 vaccine. For this clone: Its matching antigen is unknown.

Study-level results: An increase in Spike-specific TCR breadth and depth was observed after two AZD1222 doses. Scientists sampled the repertoires only once the peak T cell response had passed.

V gave up 6 bases and J gave up 3 bases; unmatched junction bases: 9. This CDR3 has 14 residues. The germline gives CDR1 SGHRS, CDR2 YFSETQ. Clones were read by immunoSEQ multiplex PCR, and TCRdb kept only the in-frame ones, dropping some. The sample yields 150,000 or so clones, just over 90% seen once. V is TRBV5-1 and J is TRBJ2-7; 7 bases are shared with TRBD1. The sequence was obtained from an adult in good health. Sequencing was performed on peripheral blood, taken on day 0 of MenACWY control vaccination. The CDR3 sequence is CASTILTGSYEQYF. The CDR3 DNA sequence: TGCGCCAGCACCATCCTGACAGGGAGCTACGAGCAGTACTTC.